The sequence of this T cell receptor beta chain was determined in a study of vaccination effects on CD4 cells after COVID-19. The germline CDR1 and CDR2 sequences are LGHNT and FRNRAP. V dropped 2 bases and J dropped 1 base, with 10 bases sitting between them. CDR3 size: 15 residues. Notes on the study in general: Early timepoints after infection were absent, and convalescent patients were few in the study.

Libraries were prepared by immunoSEQ multiplex PCR; TCRdb keeps only in-frame clonotypes and omits some of them. The table shows almost 40,000 clones, with roughly 80% occurring only once. This clone appeared a few times. What it binds is not known. Following a roughly 9-day culture, CD4+ T cells were purified. This clonotype was sampled from a human donor who received a COVID-19 vaccine. This chain connects TRBV12-5 to TRBJ2-3; D may correspond to TRBD1 or TRBD2 (6 bases each). This sample comprised CD4+ T cells from PBMCs cultured without peptide, obtained before COVID-19 vaccination. The CDR3 protein is CASGLWGAGTDTQYF. Here the CDR3 DNA reads TGTGCTAGTGGTTTGTGGGGGGCCGGCACAGATACGCAGTATTTT.